This T cell receptor beta chain is drawn from a study of T cell clonality in common variable immunodeficiency. General study findings and limits: CVID patient heterogeneity limited repertoire-clinical complication correlations. Shared TCRbeta clones were fewer between CVID subjects than controls. CVID subjects had higher TCRbeta clonality than healthy controls, most marked in about a third.

This clone was observed at least ten times. Its antigen is unidentified. With the read ending 3 residues before the CDR3 end, the germline J gene is used to fill in that end. V shed 4 bases, J shed 7 bases, and the junction held 5 bases outside the gene matches. CDR1 and CDR2 from the germline V gene are SGHVS and FQNEAQ. This CDR3 comprises 13 residues. Equal genomic DNA amounts from CVID and control samples were sequenced. TCRdb's copy holds only in-frame clones and misses some; the assay was immunoSEQ multiplex PCR. The sample is made up of 60,000 to 75,000 clones, none counted only once. Sequenced sample: peripheral blood mononuclear cells. The chain couples TRBV7-8 to TRBJ1-1; 8 bases match TRBD1. The TCR was taken from a person aged 18 to 70 in good health. The CDR3 reads CASSSDRGGEAFF. The sequenced CDR3 bases are TGTGCCAGCAGCTCCGACAGGGGCGGTGAA.